The T cell receptor beta chain under discussion was sequenced for a study of cytomegalovirus exposure and HLA in healthy donors. Looked up from germline, CDR1 is SEHNR and CDR2 is FQNEAQ (reference sequence). The CDR3 loop spans 17 amino acids. Trimming pared 1 base from V and 4 bases from J, leaving 14 bases between. The primer mix had 60 Vbeta and 13 Jbeta primers. Measured with immunoSEQ multiplex PCR; TCRdb has only the in-frame clones, and not every one. Of approximately 150,000 clones in the sample, less than 85% were seen once. The clonotype comes from a man aged 55 to 70 in good health and CMV-seronegative. The sample comprised PBMCs. The chain combines TRBV7-9 with TRBJ2-6; perhaps TRBD2 as D (5 bases). The CDR3 loop reads CASSLEWGDLGANVLTF. As DNA, the CDR3 is TGTGCCAGCAGCTTAGAGTGGGGAGACCTGGGGGCCAACGTCCTGACTTTC.